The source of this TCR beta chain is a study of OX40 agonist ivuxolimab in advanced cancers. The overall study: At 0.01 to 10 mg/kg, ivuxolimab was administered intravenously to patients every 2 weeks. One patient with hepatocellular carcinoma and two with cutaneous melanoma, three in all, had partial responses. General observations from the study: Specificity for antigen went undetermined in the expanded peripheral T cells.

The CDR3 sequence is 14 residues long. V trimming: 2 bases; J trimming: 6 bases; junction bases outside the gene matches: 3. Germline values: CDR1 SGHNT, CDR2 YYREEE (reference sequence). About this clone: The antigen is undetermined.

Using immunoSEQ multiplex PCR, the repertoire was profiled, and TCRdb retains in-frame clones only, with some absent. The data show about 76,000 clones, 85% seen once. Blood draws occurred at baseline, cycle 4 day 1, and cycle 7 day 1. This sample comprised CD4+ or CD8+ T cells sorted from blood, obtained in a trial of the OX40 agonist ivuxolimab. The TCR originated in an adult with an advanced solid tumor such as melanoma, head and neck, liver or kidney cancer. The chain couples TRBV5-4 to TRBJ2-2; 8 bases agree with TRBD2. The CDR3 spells CASSFGGEAGELFF. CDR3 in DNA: TGTGCCAGCAGCTTCGGGGGGGAAGCCGGGGAGCTGTTTTTT.